This T cell receptor (beta chain) is drawn from a study of cytomegalovirus exposure and HLA in healthy donors (dated by TCRdb to the late 2010s). For the study in its entirety: An earlier analysis of approximately 640 of the donors reported approximately 300 Gb of sequence data and 117 million unique TCR beta sequences from about 179 million T cells. Among roughly 370 genotyped donors of the cohort, an average of approximately 240,000 unique TCR beta nucleotide sequences were sequenced per donor, roughly 18% of them non-productive. A separate validation cohort of 100 to 150 different subjects was used in addition to the roughly 720-subject first cohort. Typing coverage differed by locus: A, B, C, DRB1 and DQB1 were typed in roughly 620-630 donors, DQA1 in roughly 500, DPA1 in around 610, and DPB1 in 400 to 490. An early release covering approximately 600 HLA-typed donors comprised about 300 gigabases of sequencing data and about 90 million unique TCR sequences. Of the approximately 370 genotyped donors, roughly 76% were placed in the genetic ancestry cluster associated with self-reported Caucasian donors. The study combined high-throughput TCR immunosequencing, statistical association of individual TCRs with disease status, and machine learning to predict cytomegalovirus infection status. Every discovery cohort repertoire had been produced on one sequencing platform. Donor age, sex, ethnicity and CMV serostatus were collected together with the repertoire data. In the later analysis, no new phenotypic data were used to find candidate immune exposures; instead, reliance was placed on TCR beta sequences and their occurrence across donors. To decide whether each TCR beta V gene segment behaved as functional or pseudogenic, an earlier analysis of some 600 of the donors relied on high-throughput TCR beta sequencing. A later analysis re-examined previously published TCR beta repertoires from over 500 donors and added high-resolution HLA genotyping to investigate patterns of TCR occurrence. Class I and class II HLA loci were covered by the typing at four-digit resolution. Using immunosequencing, the study profiled T cell repertoires from some 670 subjects and related those repertoires to cytomegalovirus serostatus. Four to six DR-DQ haplotypes were handled as single units for association and clustering because linkage in the cohort was strong. Genome-wide SNP genotypes for about 55% of the roughly 670 donors were used in a later genetic analysis, which treated that subset as a discovery cohort. The aim of the study was to test whether cataloging public T cell receptors could identify signatures of past pathogen exposure. Overall study outcomes, separate from this receptor: Cytomegalovirus status was reported to be diagnosed by the classifier with high specificity and sensitivity in both the original and validation cohorts. In a later analysis, most CMV-associated TCR beta chains were found to appear HLA-restricted, with HLA associations seemingly driven largely by CMV exposure. A cluster of highly shared sequence variants was judged likely to represent a technical artifact of the sequencing pipeline. A few of the identified cytomegalovirus-associated TCR beta chains were confirmed in vitro to be specific for cytomegalovirus antigens. A later analysis reported that several top co-occurrence clusters appeared linked to parvovirus B19, influenza, CMV and Epstein-Barr virus. Only TCR beta chains were sequenced in this cohort, and the absence of alpha or paired-chain data limited detectable features. Across donors, most TCR sequences were observed very rarely, whereas some public TCRs were present in many individuals. Broadly in line with IMGT annotations, most TCR beta V segments showed up in productive rearrangements about 87% or about 30% of the time in an earlier analysis of roughly 590 of the donors. The study gave a list of about 150 TCR beta chains associated with cytomegalovirus. Because counts were too low, about 17 rarely observed V segments, including chromosome 9 orphons, were excluded from the earlier analysis of around 590 of the donors. Correlated functional status among segregating V segments might reflect linkage disequilibrium, but an unknown experimental factor could not be ruled out. Presence/absence analyses assumed roughly uniform sequencing depth across donors, an assumption that may not hold. The only immune exposure information available for the cohort was CMV serostatus. Because HLA typing was missing for some donors at each locus, association tests included only the typed subset. When HLA alleles, especially DR and DQ, strongly co-occurred, TCR associations were difficult to assign to individual alleles. A further reported finding was that TCR beta sequences accurately predicted the HLA-A and HLA-B alleles for most subjects in the first cohort. A later genetic analysis associated a missense DCLRE1C variant with V-gene and J-gene trimming of TCR beta chains, and an independent cohort replicated the association. In a later analysis, 16,951 TCR beta sequences were associated with specific HLA alleles at a false discovery rate of 0.05. A later analysis found that HLA-associated TCR beta chains were more clonally expanded and had lower generation probabilities than equally common non-associated chains. A later analysis found that TCR association rates varied across HLA loci, with DRB1 alleles showing the most associated TCRs and HLA-C alleles the fewest. In a later genetic analysis, fewer N-insertions in productive TCRs were reported among donors in an Asian-associated ancestry cluster than the roughly 700-donor mean. The authors suggested that the approach could potentially be generalized to other disease states and immunological phenotypes.

Libraries were prepared through the immunoSEQ multiplex PCR assay. For the multiplex PCR, a mixture combining 60 forward primers for TCR Vbeta segments and 13 reverse primers for TCR Jbeta segments was used. Amplification of the CDR3 region of rearranged TCR beta genes was performed with a multiplex PCR assay on genomic DNA. On the Illumina HiSeq System, the amplified TCR beta libraries were sequenced as 87-base-pair reads. As for the original processing: A later analysis counted tens of millions of unique TCR beta chains across the 550 to 750 repertoires, and 10 million to 12 million of these chains were shared by at least two donors. To remove PCR and sequencing errors, raw reads were error-corrected and collapsed into unique sequences using a nearest-neighbor algorithm that merged closely related sequences. CDR3 sequences were aligned to IMGT reference sequences to assign V, D and J gene segments. For a sequence to be retained, a match of at least six nucleotides to both a V gene segment and a J gene segment was required. A rearrangement was called productive if the CDR3 had no stop codons and remained in frame with V and J, and every other rearrangement was called non-productive. CDR3 was defined according to IMGT convention as the region running from the second conserved V-encoded cysteine to the conserved J-encoded phenylalanine. The earlier analysis of about 620 of the donors excluded sequences that lacked an unambiguous match to a single V gene segment. In an earlier analysis of several hundred of the donors, V segments were called functional above 56.7% productive rearrangements and were called segregating when the between-donor standard deviation exceeded 5%. A statistical classification framework was built to diagnose cytomegalovirus status from the catalog of TCR beta chain sequences. In a later analysis, TCR nucleotide sequences were compared against IMGT/GENE-DB human TR gene sequences so that V and J genes could be assigned. The TCRdist pipeline was used in a later analysis to assign CDR3 sequences and most-parsimonious VDJ recombination scenarios. In a later analysis, each TCR beta chain was defined by its CDR3 amino acid sequence together with its V-gene family, and reads lacking a unique V-gene family were excluded. In a later analysis, 450 to 600 highly shared, low-generation-probability nucleotide sequences were removed to address suspected cross-contamination and a sequencing artifact. For each public chain, a later analysis derived a clonal expansion index from normalized ranks of inferred template counts within each repertoire. Generation probabilities in a later analysis came from a VDJ recombination model fitted to out-of-frame rearrangements, and those results were checked against IGoR. In a later analysis, hypergeometric tests were used to score TCR-TCR, TCR-HLA and TCR-CMV co-occurrence, with a repertoire-size bias correction applied to TCR pairs. In a later analysis, false discovery rates were estimated by permuting HLA or CMV assignments 20 times. In a later analysis, co-occurring TCRs were grouped using DBSCAN, and TCRdist sequence similarity was added for clustering within HLA-allele-positive subsets. Repertoires with fewer than 30,000 or more than 120,000 public chains were left out of co-occurrence clustering, as were several repertoires with anomalous nucleotide sharing. TCRdb took this table from immuneACCESS and kept in-frame rearrangements with V and J called. Such tables lack part of the clones; where checked against another copy, unresolved V genes explain under half of the gap, and the rest is unexplained. V and J calls and clone size follow that table, whereas D and trimming were derived from the DNA. Within this sample are about 160,000 clones, with approximately 85% of them counted one time only. Around 10% of the sample goes to the ten largest clones.

In total, roughly 670 healthy bone marrow donors made up the cohort. At the time of sampling, all cohort members were nominally healthy, though unrecorded immune exposures were likely present. The donor was CMV seropositive and belonged to the group of 250 to 300 seropositive cohort members. A peripheral blood sample was provided by each donor, and peripheral blood mononuclear cells were used for TCR beta sequencing. Genomic DNA was extracted from the blood cell samples with the Qiagen DNeasy Blood Extraction Kit. As regards this clone: Its antigen target is currently unknown. Nothing much larger sits one base from this clone, and base qualities are not available.

The sequenced material came from PBMCs. The TCR sequence derives from a man aged 50 or older in good health and CMV-seropositive.

The CDR3 protein is CASSFRQGGVGNQPQHF. The nucleotide sequence reads TGTGCCAGCAGTTTTAGGCAGGGCGGCGTTGGCAATCAGCCCCAGCATTTT. The chain employs TRBV27 and TRBJ1-5; TRBD1 might be the D gene, on 5 matching bases. CDR1 and CDR2 are read off the germline V gene (reference sequence) as MNHEY and SMNVEV. There are 17 amino acids in the CDR3, from cysteine to phenylalanine inclusive. Just CDR3 DNA is preserved here, 51 bases in frame from base 1. The V and J ends are trimmed by 3 bases and 2 bases, leaving 17 bases between them.